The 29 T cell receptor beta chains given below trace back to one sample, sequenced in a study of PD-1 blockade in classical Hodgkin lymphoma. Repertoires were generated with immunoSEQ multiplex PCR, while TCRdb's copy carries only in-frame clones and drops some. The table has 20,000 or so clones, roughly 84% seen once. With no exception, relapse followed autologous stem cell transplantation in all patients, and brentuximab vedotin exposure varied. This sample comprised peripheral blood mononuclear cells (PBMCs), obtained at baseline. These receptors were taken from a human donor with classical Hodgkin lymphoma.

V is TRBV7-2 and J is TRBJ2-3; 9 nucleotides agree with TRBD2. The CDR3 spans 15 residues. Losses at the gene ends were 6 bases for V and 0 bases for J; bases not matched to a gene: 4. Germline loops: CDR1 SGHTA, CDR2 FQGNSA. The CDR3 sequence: CASRRAGGSTDTQYF. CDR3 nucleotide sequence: TGTGCCAGCAGGCGAGCGGGGGGCAGCACAGATACGCAGTATTTT.

CDR3 coding DNA: TGTGCCAGCAGCAACTTAAACCGGGACAGGGGGGGCAATGAGCAGTTCTTC. Translating it yields CASSNLNRDRGGNEQFF. The rearrangement links TRBV21-1 to TRBJ2-1; the table's D call, TRBD1, was not checked against the DNA. TRBV21-1 is labeled a pseudogene. This CDR3 region has 17 residues.

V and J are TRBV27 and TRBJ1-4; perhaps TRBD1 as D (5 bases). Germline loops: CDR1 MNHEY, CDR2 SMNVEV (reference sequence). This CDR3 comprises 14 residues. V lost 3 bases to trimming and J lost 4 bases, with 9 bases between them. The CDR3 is CASSFQGVNEKLFF. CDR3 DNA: TGTGCCAGCAGTTTCCAGGGAGTTAATGAAAAACTGTTTTTT.

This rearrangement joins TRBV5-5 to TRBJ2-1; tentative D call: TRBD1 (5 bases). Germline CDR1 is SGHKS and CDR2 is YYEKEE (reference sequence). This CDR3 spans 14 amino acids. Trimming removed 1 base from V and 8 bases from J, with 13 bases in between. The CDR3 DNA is TGTGCCAGCAGCTTGCCCGGGTGGGGCGATGAGCAGTTCTTC. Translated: CASSLPGWGDEQFF.

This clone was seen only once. The CDR3 DNA sequence: TGTGCCAGTAGTTTAACAGGGCCCGAGCGGTATGGCTACACCTTC. Protein: CASSLTGPERYGYTF. The V gene is TRBV19, the J gene TRBJ1-2, with D possibly being TRBD1 (6 bases). Germline-derived CDR1 and CDR2 are LNHDA and SQIVND (reference sequence). This CDR3 comprises 15 residues. V gave up 5 bases and J gave up 5 bases, with 18 bases separating them.

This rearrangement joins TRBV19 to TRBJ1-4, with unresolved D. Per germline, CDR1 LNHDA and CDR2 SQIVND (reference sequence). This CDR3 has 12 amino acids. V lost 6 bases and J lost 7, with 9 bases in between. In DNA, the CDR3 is TGTGCCAGTAGCATAAGGAGTGAAAAACTGTTTTTT. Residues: CASSIRSEKLFF.

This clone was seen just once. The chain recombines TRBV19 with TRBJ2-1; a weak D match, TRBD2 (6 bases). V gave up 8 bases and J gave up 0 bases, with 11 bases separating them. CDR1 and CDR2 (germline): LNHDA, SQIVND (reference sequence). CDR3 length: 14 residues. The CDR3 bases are TGTGCCAGTTCAGTCGGGGGCTCCTACAATGAGCAGTTCTTC. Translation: CASSVGGSYNEQFF.

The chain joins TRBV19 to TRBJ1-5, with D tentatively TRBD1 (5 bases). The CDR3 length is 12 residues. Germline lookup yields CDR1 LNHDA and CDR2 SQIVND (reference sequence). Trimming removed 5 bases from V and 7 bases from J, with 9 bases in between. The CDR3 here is CASSPWGQPQHF. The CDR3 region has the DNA TGTGCCAGTAGTCCCTGGGGGCAGCCCCAGCATTTT.

CDR3 region: CASSLQRLDQPQHF. The CDR3 DNA sequence: TGTGCCAGCAGTTTGCAACGGCTGGATCAGCCCCAGCATTTT. The genes are TRBV7-2 and TRBJ1-5; D not resolved. Germline CDR1 reads SGHTA; CDR2 reads FQGNSA. Trimming removed 6 bases from V and 5 bases from J, with 14 bases in between. The CDR3 totals 14 residues.

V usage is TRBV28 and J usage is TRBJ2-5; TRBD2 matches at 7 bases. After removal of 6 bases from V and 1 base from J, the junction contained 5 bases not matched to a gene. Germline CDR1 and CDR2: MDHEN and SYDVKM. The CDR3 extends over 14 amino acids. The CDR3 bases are TGTGCCAGCAGGGTGACTAGCATCCAAGAGACCCAGTACTTC. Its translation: CASRVTSIQETQYF.

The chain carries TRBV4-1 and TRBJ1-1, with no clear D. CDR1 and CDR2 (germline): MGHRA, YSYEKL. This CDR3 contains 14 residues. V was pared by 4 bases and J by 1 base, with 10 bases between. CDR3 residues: CASSRGDENTEAFF. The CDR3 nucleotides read TGCGCCAGCAGCCGAGGAGACGAGAACACTGAAGCTTTCTTT.

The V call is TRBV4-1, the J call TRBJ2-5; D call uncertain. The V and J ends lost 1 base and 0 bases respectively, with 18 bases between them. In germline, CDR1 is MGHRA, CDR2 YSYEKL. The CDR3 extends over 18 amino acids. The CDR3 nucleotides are TGCGCCAGCAGCCAAGGAATCCCCTGGGGATACCACCAAGAGACCCAGTACTTC. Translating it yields CASSQGIPWGYHQETQYF.

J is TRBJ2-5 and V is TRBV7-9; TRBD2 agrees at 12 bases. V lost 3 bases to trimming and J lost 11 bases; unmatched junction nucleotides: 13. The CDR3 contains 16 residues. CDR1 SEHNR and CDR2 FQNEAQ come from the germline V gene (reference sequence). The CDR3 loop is CASSFALRLAGAPQYF. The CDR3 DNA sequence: TGTGCCAGCAGCTTCGCTCTACGACTAGCGGGGGCCCCTCAGTACTTC.

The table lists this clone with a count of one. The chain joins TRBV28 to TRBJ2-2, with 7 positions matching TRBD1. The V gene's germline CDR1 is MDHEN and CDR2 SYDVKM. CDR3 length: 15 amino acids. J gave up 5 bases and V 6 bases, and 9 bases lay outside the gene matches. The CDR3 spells CASRLGDSSTGELFF. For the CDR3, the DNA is TGTGCCAGCAGACTCGGGGACAGTTCAACCGGGGAGCTGTTTTTT. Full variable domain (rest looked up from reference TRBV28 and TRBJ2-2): DVKVTQSSRYLVKRTGEKVFLECVQDMDHENMFWYRQDPGLGLRLIYFSYDVKMKEKGDIPEGYSVSREKKERFSLILESASTNQTSMYLCASRLGDSSTGELFFGEGSRLTVL.

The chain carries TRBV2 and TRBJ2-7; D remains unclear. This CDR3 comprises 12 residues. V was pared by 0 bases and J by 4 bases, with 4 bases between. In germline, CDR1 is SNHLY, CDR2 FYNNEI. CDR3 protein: CASSEAVYEQYF. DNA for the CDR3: TGTGCCAGCAGTGAAGCTGTTTACGAGCAGTACTTC.

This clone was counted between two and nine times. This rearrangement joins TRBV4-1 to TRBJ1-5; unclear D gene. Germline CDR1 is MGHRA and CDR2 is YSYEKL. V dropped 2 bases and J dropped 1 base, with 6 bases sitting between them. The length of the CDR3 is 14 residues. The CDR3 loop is CASSQPGSNQPQHF. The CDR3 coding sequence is TGCGCCAGCAGCCAACCGGGGAGCAATCAGCCCCAGCATTTT.

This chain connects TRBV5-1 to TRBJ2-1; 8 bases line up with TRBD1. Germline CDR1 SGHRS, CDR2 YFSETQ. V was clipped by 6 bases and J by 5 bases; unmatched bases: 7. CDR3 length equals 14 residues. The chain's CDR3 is CASTRQGTDNEQFF. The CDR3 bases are TGCGCCAGCACCCGACAGGGGACCGACAATGAGCAGTTCTTC.

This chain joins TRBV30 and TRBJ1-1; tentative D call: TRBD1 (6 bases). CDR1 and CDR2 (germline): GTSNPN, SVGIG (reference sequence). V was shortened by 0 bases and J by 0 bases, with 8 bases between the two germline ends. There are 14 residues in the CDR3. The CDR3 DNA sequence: TGTGCCTGGAGTGTAGGGGGACTGAACACTGAAGCTTTCTTT. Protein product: CAWSVGGLNTEAFF.

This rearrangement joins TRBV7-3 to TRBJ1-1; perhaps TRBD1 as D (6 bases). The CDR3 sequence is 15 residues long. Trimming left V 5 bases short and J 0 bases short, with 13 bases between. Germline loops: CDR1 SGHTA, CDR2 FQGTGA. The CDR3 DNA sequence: TGTGCCAGCAGCCCAGGGGCTGGGATGAACACTGAAGCTTTCTTT. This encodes CASSPGAGMNTEAFF.

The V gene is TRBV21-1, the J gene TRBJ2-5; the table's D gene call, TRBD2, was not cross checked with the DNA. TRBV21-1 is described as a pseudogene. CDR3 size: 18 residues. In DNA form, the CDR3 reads TGTGCCAGCAGCAAACCGGGACTAGCGGGGGAGAGGGAAGAGACCCAGTACTTC. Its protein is CASSKPGLAGEREETQYF.

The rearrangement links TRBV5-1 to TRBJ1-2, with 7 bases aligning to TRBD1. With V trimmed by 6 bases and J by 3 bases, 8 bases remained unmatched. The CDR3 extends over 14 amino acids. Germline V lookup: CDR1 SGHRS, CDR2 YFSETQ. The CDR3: CASNPGQADYGYTF. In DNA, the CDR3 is TGCGCCAGCAACCCCGGACAGGCGGACTATGGCTACACCTTC.

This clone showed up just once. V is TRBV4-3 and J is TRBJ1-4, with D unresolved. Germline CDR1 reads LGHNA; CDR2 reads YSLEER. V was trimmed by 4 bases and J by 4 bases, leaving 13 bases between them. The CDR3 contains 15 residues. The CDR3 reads CASSPTPRYNEKLFF. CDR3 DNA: TGCGCCAGCAGCCCCACCCCCAGGTATAATGAAAAACTGTTTTTT.

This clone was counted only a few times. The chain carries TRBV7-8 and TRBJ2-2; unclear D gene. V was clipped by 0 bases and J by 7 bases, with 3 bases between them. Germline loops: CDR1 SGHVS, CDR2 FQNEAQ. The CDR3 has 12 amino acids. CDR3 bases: TGTGCCAGCAGCTTAGCGCTCGGGGAGCTGTTTTTT. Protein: CASSLALGELFF.

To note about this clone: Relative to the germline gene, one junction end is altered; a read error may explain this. CDR3 region: CASSFLGRACQPQHF. The CDR3 DNA reads TGTGCTAGCAGCTTCCTGGGGAGGGCCTGCCAGCCCCAGCATTTT. The chain employs TRBV7-7 and TRBJ1-5; D unresolved. This CDR3 region has 15 residues. CDR1 and CDR2 from the germline V gene are SSHAT and FNYEAQ (reference sequence).

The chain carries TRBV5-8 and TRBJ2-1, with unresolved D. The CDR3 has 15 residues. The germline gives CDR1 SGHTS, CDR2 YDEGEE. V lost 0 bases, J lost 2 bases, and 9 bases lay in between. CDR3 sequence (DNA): TGTGCCAGCAGCTTGGCCGTTCGGACCTACAATGAGCAGTTCTTC. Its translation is CASSLAVRTYNEQFF. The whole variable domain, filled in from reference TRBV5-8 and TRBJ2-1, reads EAGVTQSPTHLIKTRGQQATLRCSPISGHTSVYWYQQALGLGLQFLLWYDEGEERNRGNFPPRFSGRQFPNYSSELNVNALELEDSALYLCASSLAVRTYNEQFFGPGTRLTVL.

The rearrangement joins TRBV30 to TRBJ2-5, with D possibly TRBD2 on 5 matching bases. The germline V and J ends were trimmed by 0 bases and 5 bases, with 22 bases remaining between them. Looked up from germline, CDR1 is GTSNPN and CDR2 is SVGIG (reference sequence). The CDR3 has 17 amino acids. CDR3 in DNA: TGTGCCTGGAGTGTAAATCTTCCGGCAGGCGGGCGGGAGACCCAGTACTTC. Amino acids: CAWSVNLPAGGRETQYF.

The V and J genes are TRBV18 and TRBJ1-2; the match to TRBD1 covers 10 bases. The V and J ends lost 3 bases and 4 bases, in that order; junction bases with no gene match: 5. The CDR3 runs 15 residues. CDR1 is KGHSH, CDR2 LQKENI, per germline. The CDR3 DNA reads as TGTGCCAGCTCACCTGACAGGGGGCTGATCTATGGCTACACCTTC. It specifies CASSPDRGLIYGYTF.

DNA of the CDR3: TGTGCCAGCAAGGGCCTGAACACTGAAGCTTTCTTT. Its protein product is CASKGLNTEAFF. V and J are TRBV6-5 and TRBJ1-1; D is ambiguous. The V end was cut by 7 bases, the J end by 0 bases, with 6 bases between. The CDR3 contains 12 residues. Germline V gene lookup returns CDR1 MNHEY and CDR2 SVGAGI.

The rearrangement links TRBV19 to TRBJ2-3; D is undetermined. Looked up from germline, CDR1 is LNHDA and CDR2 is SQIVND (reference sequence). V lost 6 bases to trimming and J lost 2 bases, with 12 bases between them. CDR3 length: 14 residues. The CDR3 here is CASSTTATTDTQYF. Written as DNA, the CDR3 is TGTGCCAGTAGCACCACCGCCACCACAGATACGCAGTATTTT.